The 24 T cell receptor beta chains below all came from one sample that was sequenced in a study of brain T cells in children with intractable seizures. The repertoire was sequenced with immunoSEQ multiplex PCR; TCRdb's copy has only in-frame clones and lacks some. The data show about 340,000 clones, with over 90% seen just once and about 5.8% held by the top ten. The time point is: blood from clinic visit 5 months post-surgery; TSC patient then seizure free. This specimen was peripheral blood, taken about 5 months after surgery. Receptors were obtained from a boy under two years old with tuberous sclerosis and intractable seizures.

J is TRBJ2-2 and V is TRBV25-1; perhaps TRBD1 as D (5 bases). CDR1 is MGHDK, CDR2 SYGVNS, per germline. The CDR3 is made up of 14 amino acids. V dropped 1 base and J dropped 3 bases, with 6 bases sitting between them. The CDR3 spells CASSELGDTGELFF. The CDR3 region has the DNA TGTGCCAGCAGTGAATTAGGGGACACCGGGGAGCTGTTTTTT.

This rearrangement joins TRBV5-1 to TRBJ2-7; D gene unclear. Trimming took 4 bases from V and 2 from J, leaving 16 bases between them. The germline V gene encodes CDR1 SGHRS and CDR2 YFSETQ. This CDR3 is 15 amino acids long. DNA of the CDR3: TGCGCCAGCAGCCCTGGTACGGCCAGGCCCTACGAGCAGTACTTC. Its translation is CASSPGTARPYEQYF.

V usage is TRBV5-1 and J usage is TRBJ2-7; 11 nucleotides align to TRBD1. Trimming at V came to 8 bases and at J to 7 bases, leaving 8 bases not matched to a gene. This CDR3 contains 13 residues. Germline V gene data show CDR1 as SGHRS and CDR2 as YFSETQ. DNA of the CDR3: TGCGCCAGATGGCCGGGACAGGGGGTTGAGCAGTACTTC. Translation gives CARWPGQGVEQYF.

Only one count was recorded for this clone. Other nucleotide sequences from this sample produce the same CDR3. The chain links TRBV27 to TRBJ2-1; D unresolved. CDR1 MNHEY and CDR2 SMNVEV come from the germline V gene (reference sequence). V dropped 1 base and J dropped 6 bases, with 4 bases sitting between them. This CDR3 is 12 amino acids long. The CDR3 reads CASSLLGNEQFF. As DNA, the CDR3 is TGTGCCAGCAGTTTATTAGGCAATGAGCAGTTCTTC.

V is TRBV9 and J is TRBJ2-5; 8 bases match TRBD2. From germline, CDR1 is SGDLS and CDR2 YYNGEE. The J segment lost 4 bases and the V segment lost 3 bases, leaving 11 bases of the junction unmatched. The CDR3 totals 16 residues. The CDR3 spells CASSAEGSGSGETQYF. Written as DNA, the CDR3 is TGTGCCAGCAGCGCTGAGGGGAGCGGGAGCGGAGAGACCCAGTACTTC.

The chain recombines TRBV9 with TRBJ1-3; no firm D call. V gave up 0 bases and J gave up 0 bases, with 4 bases separating them. Germline assignment: CDR1 SGDLS and CDR2 YYNGEE. CDR3 length: 14 residues. The CDR3 region is CASSVDISGNTIYF. DNA for the CDR3: TGTGCCAGCAGCGTAGACATCTCTGGAAACACCATATATTTT.

V usage is TRBV12-3 or TRBV12-4 and J usage is TRBJ2-1, with 11 bases identical to TRBD2. J gave up 12 bases and V 6 bases, and 4 bases lay outside the gene matches. The CDR3 totals 12 residues. This CDR3 reads CASRLAGEGQFF. In DNA form, the CDR3 reads TGTGCCAGCAGACTAGCGGGAGAAGGGCAGTTCTTC.

The DNA of the CDR3 is TGTGCCAGCAGCTTAATAGGGCCCGGGTCCACTGAAGCTTTCTTT. Protein: CASSLIGPGSTEAFF. The rearrangement links TRBV7-3 to TRBJ1-1; the D is unclear. With 1 base removed from V and 4 bases from J, the gap between germline ends came to 13 bases. The germline V gene has CDR1 SGHTA and CDR2 FQGTGA. The CDR3 contains 15 residues. The full variable domain, rest sourced from reference TRBV7-3 and TRBJ1-1, is GAGVSQTPSNKVTEKGKYVELRCDPISGHTALYWYRQSLGQGPEFLIYFQGTGAADDSGLPNDRFFAVRPEGSVSTLKIQRTERGDSAVYLCASSLIGPGSTEAFFGQGTRLTVV.

V usage is TRBV7-9 and J usage is TRBJ1-2; D is possibly TRBD1 (6 bases). V was clipped by 7 bases and J by 8 bases, with 20 bases between them. CDR1 SEHNR and CDR2 FQNEAQ come from the germline V gene (reference sequence). The CDR3 runs to 14 residues. The CDR3 spells CASTPETGDGGYTF. The CDR3 nucleotides are TGTGCCAGCACCCCAGAGACAGGAGATGGAGGCTACACCTTC.

The chain joins TRBV11-2 to TRBJ2-7, with TRBD2 identical over 11 bases. The length of the CDR3 is 16 residues. Germline V lookup: CDR1 SGHAT, CDR2 FQNNGV. Trimming at V came to 5 bases and at J to 2 bases, leaving 8 bases not matched to a gene. CDR3 nucleotides: TGTGCCAGCAGCCTGGGGACTAGCGGACCGGCCTACGAGCAGTACTTC. Amino acid sequence: CASSLGTSGPAYEQYF. The full variable domain, with the rest looked up from reference TRBV11-2 and TRBJ2-7, is EAGVAQSPRYKIIEKRQSVAFWCNPISGHATLYWYQQILGQGPKLLIQFQNNGVVDDSQLPKDRFSAERLKGVDSTLKIQPAKLEDSAVYLCASSLGTSGPAYEQYFGPGTRLTVT.

The chain employs TRBV28 and TRBJ2-5; weak D call: TRBD1 (6 bases). The germline V and J ends were trimmed by 5 bases and 3 bases, with 16 bases remaining between them. Per germline, CDR1 MDHEN and CDR2 SYDVKM. CDR3 length: 15 residues. In DNA form, the CDR3 reads TGTGCCAGCAGTCCCATACAGGGACCGGAAGAGACCCAGTACTTC. Translating gives CASSPIQGPEETQYF.

The chain joins TRBV11-2 to TRBJ1-1; D might be TRBD1 (6 bases). The CDR3 length is 17 residues. Trimming pared 3 bases from V and 1 base from J, leaving 18 bases between. Germline CDR1 reads SGHAT; CDR2 reads FQNNGV. CDR3: CASSFPWGRTANTEAFF. The CDR3 bases are TGTGCCAGCAGCTTCCCCTGGGGCAGGACAGCGAACACTGAAGCTTTCTTT. Using reference TRBV11-2 and TRBJ1-1 for the parts outside the CDR3, the full variable domain is EAGVAQSPRYKIIEKRQSVAFWCNPISGHATLYWYQQILGQGPKLLIQFQNNGVVDDSQLPKDRFSAERLKGVDSTLKIQPAKLEDSAVYLCASSFPWGRTANTEAFFGQGTRLTVV.

This chain uses TRBV7-9 with TRBJ2-1; TRBD1 or TRBD2 may be the D gene (6 bases each). V gave up 1 base and J gave up 0 bases, with 13 bases separating them. The CDR3 loop spans 17 amino acids. Germline CDR1 reads SEHNR; CDR2 reads FQNEAQ (reference sequence). The CDR3 bases are TGTGCCAGCAGCTTAGAACTGGGGGGCCCCTCCTACAATGAGCAGTTCTTC. Protein sequence: CASSLELGGPSYNEQFF.

The chain combines TRBV25-1 with TRBJ1-2, with D possibly TRBD1 on 5 matching bases. The V gene's germline CDR1 is MGHDK and CDR2 SYGVNS. CDR3 length: 12 amino acids. The ends were cut back, 7 bases at V and 8 bases at J, with 14 bases in the middle. The CDR3 DNA is TGTGCCAGCACCGGACTGGGGCAGGGCTACACCTTC. This codes for CASTGLGQGYTF.

The chain carries TRBV16 and TRBJ2-7; unclear D gene. Trimming took off 4 bases at V and 2 bases at J, with 12 bases between the two ends. The V gene's germline CDR1 is KGHSY and CDR2 FQNENV. The CDR3 loop spans 14 amino acids. CDR3 region: CASSPRQEPYEQYF. The CDR3 nucleotides are TGTGCCAGCAGCCCGCGACAAGAGCCCTACGAGCAGTACTTC.

This clone occurred once. The rearrangement joins TRBV27 to TRBJ2-5; the D call may be TRBD1 or TRBD2 (5 bases each). Germline V gene data show CDR1 as MNHEY and CDR2 as SMNVEV (reference sequence). The V end lost 0 bases, the J end lost 3 bases, and 17 bases lay between the germline ends. This CDR3 contains 17 residues. CDR3 loop: CASSLSGVRDGEETQYF. In DNA form, the CDR3 reads TGTGCCAGCAGTTTATCTGGGGTCCGGGACGGAGAAGAGACCCAGTACTTC.

This clone turned up a few times. Other DNA sequences in the sample encode the same CDR3. This chain links TRBV3-1 (or the pseudogene TRBV3-2) with TRBJ1-1; the D gene is possibly TRBD1 (6 bases). Germline V gene lookup returns CDR1 LGHDT and CDR2 YNNKEL (reference sequence). The CDR3 is 15 amino acids. The V end was cut by 4 bases, the J end by 4 bases, with 16 bases between. Here the CDR3 DNA reads TGTGCCAGCAGCCCAGGGGACCGAGAGAGCACTGAAGCTTTCTTT. This encodes CASSPGDRESTEAFF.

The chain links TRBV30 to TRBJ1-3, with D unclear. V gave up 2 bases and J gave up 4 bases, with 15 bases separating them. Germline V gives CDR1 GTSNPN, CDR2 SVGIG (reference sequence). The length of the CDR3 is 15 residues. In DNA, the CDR3 is TGTGCCTGGAGTAATCCCCAGGCGGGGGGAAACACCATATATTTT. This sequence encodes CAWSNPQAGGNTIYF.

This clone occurred once. The CDR3 loop reads CASNPGASRNNEQFF. CDR3 nucleotide sequence: TGTGCCAGTAACCCTGGGGCTAGTCGAAACAATGAGCAGTTCTTC. V usage is TRBV19 and J usage is TRBJ2-1, with D possibly TRBD1 on 5 matching bases. This CDR3 comprises 15 residues. Trimming stripped 7 bases from V and 5 bases from J, with 18 bases between. Germline CDR1 and CDR2: LNHDA and SQIVND (reference sequence).

This clone was detected only a few times. The V and J genes are TRBV6-1 and TRBJ2-7; D uncertain. The CDR3 is made up of 12 amino acids. V was trimmed by 2 bases and J by 6 bases, leaving 8 bases between them. Germline V gene lookup returns CDR1 MNHNS and CDR2 SASEGT. CDR3 DNA sequence: TGTGCCAGCAGTGAAATGAGGAGCGAGCAGTACTTC. Amino acids: CASSEMRSEQYF.

This clone has a single count. The chain couples TRBV7-8 to TRBJ2-7; 12 bases map to TRBD2. The CDR3 sequence is 16 residues long. Germline V gives CDR1 SGHVS, CDR2 FQNEAQ. J was trimmed by 2 bases and V by 4 bases; bases with no gene match: 6. CDR3 sequence reads: CASSSPRLAGAYEQYF. The CDR3 nucleotides read TGTGCCAGCAGCTCACCACGACTAGCGGGAGCCTACGAGCAGTACTTC.

The chain employs TRBV10-3 and TRBJ2-7; tentative D call: TRBD2 (6 bases). Germline V gives CDR1 ENHRY, CDR2 SYGVKD. V was shortened by 2 bases and J by 9 bases, with 8 bases between the two germline ends. The CDR3 totals 11 residues. The CDR3 loop reads CAISEGDSQYF. The CDR3 DNA follows: TGTGCCATCAGTGAGGGGGACTCGCAGTACTTC.

This chain connects TRBV4-1 to TRBJ1-2; tentatively, D is TRBD1 (6 bases). The V gene lost 0 bases and the J gene lost 4 bases, with 18 bases spanning the gap. CDR1 is MGHRA and CDR2 is YSYEKL in the germline V gene. The CDR3 loop spans 17 amino acids. The CDR3 loop is CASSQDVTAGTSYGYTF. CDR3 DNA sequence: TGCGCCAGCAGCCAAGATGTGACTGCAGGGACATCCTATGGCTACACCTTC.

The chain carries TRBV4-1 and TRBJ1-1; no firm D call. Germline assignment: CDR1 MGHRA and CDR2 YSYEKL. Trimming shortened V by 2 bases and J by 5 bases, and 12 bases separated the two germline ends. This CDR3 has 14 residues. The CDR3 reads CASSQFGAGTEAFF. As DNA, the CDR3 is TGCGCCAGCAGCCAATTCGGAGCGGGGACTGAAGCTTTCTTT.